These 21 T cell receptor beta chains came from one sample sequenced in a study of response to subunit inactivated influenza vaccine (dated by TCRdb to the late 2010s). Library preparation was by RT-PCR. The sequencer was an Illumina HiSeq 2500. TCRdb applied fastp at Q25 and MiXCR to the public reads, then kept only in-frame beta chains. Rows merge per CDR3 protein into single entries with the most common DNA and genes. This sample has a few hundred thousand distinct CDR3 sequences in its table, and roughly 7.9% of those were observed once. The top ten clones comprise 13% of the sample. The source was PBMCs from blood, collected about 24 months after vaccination. Every receptor here comes from a man in his fifties or sixties who received an inactivated influenza vaccine. Donor details come from another sample of the same person, matched by shared clones.

This clonotype was seen more than once but under ten times. The chain recombines TRBV7-2 with TRBJ1-1; D remains ambiguous. The V gene's germline CDR1 is SGHTA and CDR2 FQGNSA. V shed 0 bases and J shed 6 bases, with 20 bases lying between them. This CDR3 is 17 amino acids long. The CDR3 is CASSLAQGTGSWSEAFF. In nucleotides, the CDR3 is TGTGCCAGCAGCTTAGCGCAAGGAACGGGGTCGTGGTCTGAAGCTTTCTTT.

This clonotype was detected a few times. The gene calls are TRBV10-3 and TRBJ2-1; a possible D gene is TRBD2 (6 bases). CDR3 length: 15 residues. V shed 2 bases and J shed 3 bases, with 11 bases lying between them. The V gene's germline CDR1 is ENHRY and CDR2 SYGVKD. The CDR3 DNA follows: TGTGCCATCAGTGAGGGGCAGGGAGGCTACAATGAGCAGTTCTTC. This gives the protein CAISEGQGGYNEQFF.

The chain uses TRBV30 and TRBJ2-7, with 7 bases matching TRBD1. Germline V lookup: CDR1 GTSNPN, CDR2 SVGIG (reference sequence). Unmatched junction bases numbered 9, after V lost 2 bases and J lost 2 bases. The CDR3 consists of 15 residues. The CDR3 loop reads CAWSRRGGHTYEQYF. The CDR3 DNA sequence: TGTGCCTGGAGTCGAAGAGGGGGCCATACCTACGAGCAGTACTTC.

The V and J genes are TRBV4-2 and TRBJ1-3; no clear D gene. Per the germline V gene, CDR1 is LGHNA and CDR2 is YNFKEQ. Deletions cut 0 bases from V and 0 bases from J, with 12 bases between. The CDR3 spans 17 residues. This CDR3 is CASSQDPNGHSGNTIYF. CDR3 sequence (DNA): TGTGCCAGCAGCCAAGACCCTAACGGGCACTCTGGAAACACCATATATTTT.

The gene calls are TRBV9 and TRBJ1-3, with a weak D call TRBD1 (6 bases). CDR3 size: 14 residues. Per the germline V gene, CDR1 is SGDLS and CDR2 is YYNGEE. V lost 4 bases, J lost 3 bases, and 11 bases lay in between. The CDR3 spells CASSPRQDGNTIYF. CDR3 DNA sequence: TGTGCCAGCAGCCCCCGACAGGATGGAAACACCATATATTTT.

The chain uses TRBV4-2 and TRBJ1-2; 11 positions match TRBD1. Per germline, CDR1 LGHNA and CDR2 YNFKEQ. The ends lost 1 base at V and 3 bases at J; junction bases unmatched: 7. The CDR3 runs 17 residues. The CDR3 here is CASSQVFQGQGDYGYTF. The CDR3 DNA is TGTGCCAGCAGCCAAGTTTTTCAGGGACAGGGGGACTATGGCTACACCTTC.

The V and J genes are TRBV11-2 and TRBJ2-2, with 11 bases fitting TRBD2. With V trimmed by 1 base and J by 0 bases, 4 bases remained unmatched. CDR1 SGHAT and CDR2 FQNNGV come from the germline V gene. The CDR3 extends over 18 amino acids. The DNA of the CDR3 is TGTGCCAGCAGCTTAGTAGGACTAGCGGGTGCGAACACCGGGGAGCTGTTTTTT. Translating gives CASSLVGLAGANTGELFF.

This clonotype was counted at least ten times. V is TRBV15 and J is TRBJ2-5; D not resolved. This CDR3 region has 13 residues. The germline CDR1 and CDR2 sequences are LNHNV and YYDKDF (reference sequence). Trimming took 1 base from V and 4 from J, leaving 7 bases between them. CDR3 amino acids: CATSRVGSETQYF. CDR3 DNA: TGTGCCACCAGCAGAGTGGGGTCAGAGACCCAGTACTTC.

This clonotype was observed at least ten times. This chain connects TRBV4-1 to TRBJ1-1; D perhaps matches TRBD1 (5 bases). The CDR3 sequence is 13 residues long. The ends were cut back, 5 bases at V and 6 bases at J, with 13 bases in the middle. CDR1 is MGHRA and CDR2 is YSYEKL in the germline V gene. As DNA, the CDR3 is TGCGCCAGCAGCGTGGGGGGTAGATCTGAAGCTTTCTTT. Amino acid sequence: CASSVGGRSEAFF.

The chain combines TRBV15 with TRBJ2-7; tentative D call: TRBD1 (5 bases). The CDR3 contains 17 residues. The germline V gene has CDR1 LNHNV and CDR2 YYDKDF (reference sequence). Trimming shortened V by 1 base and J by 0 bases, and 16 bases separated the two germline ends. CDR3: CATSRAQAGRGSYEQYF. CDR3 bases: TGTGCCACCAGCAGAGCTCAGGCCGGAAGGGGCTCCTACGAGCAGTACTTC.

This clonotype was counted a few times. The chain employs TRBV5-4 and TRBJ2-1; D gene unclear. The CDR3 contains 15 residues. The germline V gene has CDR1 SGHNT and CDR2 YYREEE (reference sequence). Between the trimmed V and J ends, which lost 4 bases and 3 bases, there was a span of 14 bases. The CDR3 protein is CASSPDTLLYNEQFF. The CDR3 region has the DNA TGTGCCAGCAGCCCCGACACTCTACTCTACAATGAGCAGTTCTTC. The whole variable domain, remainder taken from reference TRBV5-4 and TRBJ2-1, is ETGVTQSPTHLIKTRGQQVTLRCSSQSGHNTVSWYQQALGQGPQFIFQYYREEENGRGNFPPRFSGLQFPNYSSELNVNALELDDSALYLCASSPDTLLYNEQFFGPGTRLTVL.

This clonotype showed up just a few times. The chain combines TRBV12-3 or TRBV12-4 with TRBJ2-5; TRBD1 aligns across 10 bases. The CDR3 consists of 13 residues. The V and J ends lost 7 bases and 3 bases, in that order; junction bases with no gene match: 2. CDR3 loop: CASKGQGKETQYF. The CDR3 region has the DNA TGTGCCAGCAAGGGACAGGGGAAAGAGACCCAGTACTTC.

This clonotype was seen at least ten times. This rearrangement joins TRBV24-1 to TRBJ2-1; TRBD1 might be the D (6 bases). Trimming removed 1 base at V and 7 bases at J, with 19 bases between. The CDR3 has 17 amino acids. CDR1 is KGHDR, CDR2 SFDVKD, per germline. The CDR3 loop reads CATSDFPTGMVRNEQFF. The CDR3 bases are TGTGCCACCAGTGATTTCCCCACAGGGATGGTGAGGAATGAGCAGTTCTTC.

In its sample, this clonotype was seen a few times. The gene calls are TRBV5-5 and TRBJ2-1, with D possibly TRBD2 on 6 matching bases. Trimming left V 4 bases short and J 1 base short, with 18 bases between. The CDR3 is 17 residues long. CDR1 SGHKS and CDR2 YYEKEE come from the germline V gene (reference sequence). CDR3 protein: CASSGARYGGSYNEQFF. The CDR3 coding sequence is TGTGCCAGCAGCGGCGCCCGTTATGGGGGGTCCTACAATGAGCAGTTCTTC.

This clonotype was observed many times. This chain joins TRBV6-5 and TRBJ2-7; tentatively, D is TRBD1 (5 bases). V was trimmed by 2 bases and J by 3 bases, leaving 11 bases between them. The CDR3 is 14 amino acids. In germline, CDR1 is MNHEY, CDR2 SVGAGI. The CDR3 region has the DNA TGTGCCAGCAGTTACGATACAGGAAACTACGAGCAGTACTTC. Protein: CASSYDTGNYEQYF.

In this sample, this clonotype turned up a few times. This chain uses TRBV7-9 with TRBJ2-2, with D unresolved. CDR3 length: 14 amino acids. Trimming pared 5 bases from V and 3 bases from J, leaving 10 bases between. The germline V gene encodes CDR1 SEHNR and CDR2 FQNEAQ (reference sequence). In DNA, the CDR3 is TGTGCCAGCAGCCAAGGGCTGGACACCGGGGAGCTGTTTTTT. Translating gives CASSQGLDTGELFF. The full variable domain, completed using reference TRBV7-9 and TRBJ2-2, is DTGVSQNPRHKITKRGQNVTFRCDPISEHNRLYWYRQTLGQGPEFLTYFQNEAQLEKSRLLSDRFSAERPKGSFSTLEIQRTEQGDSAMYLCASSQGLDTGELFFGEGSRLTVL.

In this sample, this clonotype turned up many times. The V and J genes are TRBV6-2 or TRBV6-3 and TRBJ2-1, with D uncertain. This CDR3 contains 14 residues. V was trimmed by 7 bases and J by 0 bases, leaving 10 bases between them. The germline gives CDR1 MNHEY, CDR2 SVGEGT. The CDR3 DNA sequence: TGTGCCAGCATTGGGGTGAGCTCCTACAATGAGCAGTTCTTC. It encodes CASIGVSSYNEQFF.

This clonotype was seen only a few times. V usage is TRBV28 and J usage is TRBJ2-7; 7 nucleotides align to TRBD1. The V gene's germline CDR1 is MDHEN and CDR2 SYDVKM. Unmatched junction bases numbered 14, after V lost 7 bases and J lost 5 bases. The CDR3 is made up of 15 amino acids. Here the CDR3 reads CASILSNRGVHEQYF. Written as DNA, the CDR3 is TGTGCCAGCATATTAAGTAACAGGGGAGTCCACGAGCAGTACTTC.

This clonotype was picked up a small number of times. The J gene is TRBJ1-3, the V gene TRBV7-9; TRBD1 might be the D (6 bases). Germline CDR1 is SEHNR and CDR2 is FQNEAQ (reference sequence). With 4 bases removed from V and 0 bases from J, the gap between germline ends came to 13 bases. The CDR3 covers 16 residues. The CDR3 DNA is TGTGCCAGCAGCTCATCAAGGACAGTCTCTGGAAACACCATATATTTT. Translation: CASSSSRTVSGNTIYF.

This clonotype occurred many times. The gene calls are TRBV20-1 and TRBJ1-1, with D possibly matching TRBD1 (5 bases). Trimming cost V 6 bases and J 2 bases, with 13 bases left between them. CDR3 size: 13 residues. CDR1 and CDR2 from the germline V gene are DFQATT and SNEGSKA (reference sequence). The CDR3 DNA reads TGCAGTGCGGCCAGGGTGGGAAACACTGAAGCTTTCTTT. Protein: CSAARVGNTEAFF.

This clonotype has a count of ten or more. The V gene is TRBV7-2, the J gene TRBJ1-5; the D is unclear. V lost 5 bases and J lost 0, with 8 bases in between. CDR1 and CDR2 from the germline V gene are SGHTA and FQGNSA. The CDR3 is 14 residues long. DNA for the CDR3: TGTGCCAGCAGCGACTCCTATAGCAATCAGCCCCAGCATTTT. Translation gives CASSDSYSNQPQHF.